The sequence of this TCR beta chain was determined in a study of blood T cell repertoires in COVID-19. As for the study in general: T cells, B-cell-depleted T cells, or PBMCs provided the cDNA or gDNA that served as material.

Using immunoSEQ multiplex PCR, the repertoire was profiled, and TCRdb retains in-frame clones only, with some absent. The sample consists of some 350,000 clones, more than 75% of them appearing once. The CDR3 sequence is 15 residues long. Germline assignment: CDR1 LNHDA and CDR2 SQIVND (reference sequence). Trimming removed 3 bases at V and 0 bases at J, with 12 bases between. V is TRBV19 and J is TRBJ2-7, with a weak D call TRBD2 (6 bases). The sequence came from a woman in her fifties or sixties with COVID-19, enrolled during active disease. Sequencing input: peripheral blood. The CDR3 DNA is TGTGCCAGTAGTATCATCGGGACTCACTCCTACGAGCAGTACTTC. Encoded protein: CASSIIGTHSYEQYF. Full variable domain (remainder filled in from reference TRBV19 and TRBJ2-7): DGGITQSPKYLFRKEGQNVTLSCEQNLNHDAMYWYRQDPGQGLRLIYYSQIVNDFQKGDIAEGYSVSREKKESFPLTVTSAQKNPTAFYLCASSIIGTHSYEQYFGPGTRLTVT.